Presented here are 28 T cell receptor beta chains from one specimen sequenced in a study of T cells in Graves' hyperthyroidism and ophthalmopathy. TCR beta CDR3 regions were amplified from RNA. A set of HTBI primers served as the primers for a first-round RT-PCR of the TCR CDR3. TCRdb reprocessed the multiplex PCR reads via MiXCR and lists one record per CDR3 protein. The sample lists about 500,000 distinct CDR3 sequences, around 16% occurring once. Input material: blood. Receptor source: a woman in her twenties or thirties with Graves' ophthalmopathy.

This clonotype was seen ten or more times. The V and J genes are TRBV18 and TRBJ1-1; 9 bases match TRBD1. This CDR3 contains 15 residues. Per germline, CDR1 KGHSH and CDR2 LQKENI. Trimming took 4 bases from V and 6 from J; bases not matched to a gene: 9. In DNA, the CDR3 is TGTGCCAGCTCACAGGGACAGGGCTTAATAGCTGAAGCTTTCTTT. Translation gives CASSQGQGLIAEAFF. The complete variable domain, with remaining parts taken from reference TRBV18 and TRBJ1-1, reads NAGVMQNPRHLVRRRGQEARLRCSPMKGHSHVYWYRQLPEEGLKFMVYLQKENIIDESGMPKERFSAEFPKEGPSILRIQQVVRGDSAAYFCASSQGQGLIAEAFFGQGTRLTVV.

This clonotype has a single count. The V call is TRBV30, the J call TRBJ2-7; D possibly uses TRBD1 or TRBD2 (5 bases each). Germline V gives CDR1 GTSNPN, CDR2 SVGIG (reference sequence). Trimming shortened V by 0 bases and J by 4 bases, and 13 bases separated the two germline ends. This CDR3 is 14 amino acids long. CDR3 sequence reads: CAWSVGDAVYEQYF. For the CDR3, the DNA is TGTGCCTGGAGTGTTGGGGACGCAGTGTACGAGCAGTACTTC. The full variable domain, its missing parts supplied by reference TRBV30 and TRBJ2-7, is SQTIHQWPATLVQPVGSPLSLECTVEGTSNPNLYWYRQAAGRGLQLLFYSVGIGQISSEVPQNLSASRPQDRQFILSSKKLLLSDSGFYLCAWSVGDAVYEQYFGPGTRLTVT.

The chain employs TRBV6-1 and TRBJ1-4; D might be TRBD1 (5 bases). Between the trimmed V and J ends, which lost 5 bases and 4 bases, there was a span of 20 bases. Germline assignment: CDR1 MNHNS and CDR2 SASEGT. The CDR3 sequence is 17 residues long. CDR3 DNA: TGTGCCAGCAGTTCTCTGGTGTTGGGGCAGAATAATGAAAAACTGTTTTTT. It specifies CASSSLVLGQNNEKLFF.

Ten or more counts support this clonotype. The V and J genes are TRBV27 and TRBJ2-1; 11 bases map to TRBD2. V lost 2 bases, J lost 8 bases, and 5 bases stayed unmatched. Germline CDR1 and CDR2: MNHEY and SMNVEV (reference sequence). There are 15 residues in the CDR3. The CDR3 DNA follows: TGTGCCAGCAGTTTAACCAGACTAGCGGGATATGAGCAGTTCTTC. It specifies CASSLTRLAGYEQFF.

A few counts support this clonotype. The chain has TRBV13 and TRBJ2-7; weak D call: TRBD1 (5 bases). Trimming took 5 bases from V and 7 from J, leaving 21 bases between them. CDR3 length: 15 amino acids. Germline CDR1 is PRHDT and CDR2 is FYEKMQ (reference sequence). CDR3 coding DNA: TGTGCCAGCAGCATCCCCAGGGTAGGGCCGAAAGAGCAGTACTTC. Translated: CASSIPRVGPKEQYF.

This clonotype was seen once. The V gene is TRBV6-5, the J gene TRBJ1-5; TRBD1 aligns across 9 bases. This CDR3 spans 13 amino acids. After removal of 4 bases from V and 9 bases from J, the junction contained 4 bases not matched to a gene. Germline V gene sequence: CDR1 MNHEY, CDR2 SVGAGI. CDR3 residues: CASSWTGERPQHF. The CDR3 nucleotides are TGTGCCAGCAGTTGGACAGGGGAGCGGCCCCAGCATTTT.

This clonotype was found many times. The chain has TRBV18 and TRBJ2-3; D is perhaps TRBD1 or TRBD2 (5 bases each). Trimming pared 4 bases from V and 6 bases from J, leaving 14 bases between. CDR1 and CDR2 from the germline V gene are KGHSH and LQKENI. This CDR3 has 14 amino acids. CDR3 sequence: CASSLLGEQDTQYF. The CDR3, as DNA: TGTGCCAGCTCACTCCTGGGGGAGCAGGATACGCAGTATTTT.

For this clonotype: This may be a read error: a much more frequent sequence differs by one nucleotide. J is TRBJ2-3 and V is TRBV12-3 or TRBV12-4, with D perhaps TRBD2 (6 bases). This CDR3 region has 12 residues. CDR3 sequence: CASSRTGDTQCF. The CDR3 nucleotides are TGTGCCAGCAGTCGGACGGGAGATACGCAGTGTTTT.

This clonotype showed up many times. The gene calls are TRBV5-5 and TRBJ1-1; unclear D gene. V lost 0 bases and J 7 bases, leaving 13 bases between the germline ends. Germline CDR1 and CDR2: SGHKS and YYEKEE (reference sequence). CDR3 length: 14 amino acids. CDR3 loop: CASSLVSQAGEAFF. CDR3 DNA: TGTGCCAGCAGCTTGGTCAGCCAGGCTGGTGAAGCTTTCTTT.

This clonotype appeared many times. The chain combines TRBV27 with TRBJ2-2, with 9 bases fitting TRBD2. This CDR3 contains 15 residues. The ends lost 5 bases at V and 10 bases at J; junction bases unmatched: 11. Germline V gene sequence: CDR1 MNHEY, CDR2 SMNVEV (reference sequence). CDR3 sequence reads: CASSRPGTSTVELFF. CDR3 in DNA: TGTGCCAGCAGTCGCCCCGGGACTAGCACGGTGGAGCTGTTTTTT.

This rearrangement joins TRBV30 to TRBJ2-7; tentative D call: TRBD2 (6 bases). With 6 bases removed from V and 2 bases from J, the gap between germline ends came to 14 bases. This CDR3 region has 13 residues. The germline gives CDR1 GTSNPN, CDR2 SVGIG (reference sequence). The CDR3 region is CACRGSGPYEQYF. For the CDR3, the DNA is TGTGCCTGCCGGGGTAGCGGCCCCTACGAGCAGTACTTC. Filled out from reference TRBV30 and TRBJ2-7, the complete variable domain reads SQTIHQWPATLVQPVGSPLSLECTVEGTSNPNLYWYRQAAGRGLQLLFYSVGIGQISSEVPQNLSASRPQDRQFILSSKKLLLSDSGFYLCACRGSGPYEQYFGPGTRLTVT.

This clonotype was found a few times. The chain joins TRBV7-9 to TRBJ2-2; 7 nucleotides match TRBD1. Germline CDR1 and CDR2: SEHNR and FQNEAQ (reference sequence). The CDR3 contains 16 residues. V lost 5 bases and J lost 7; bases outside the gene matches: 13. The CDR3 loop reads CASSALQGTLDGELFF. In DNA form, the CDR3 reads TGTGCCAGCAGCGCGCTACAGGGGACGCTAGACGGGGAGCTGTTTTTT.

This clonotype was observed a few times. This chain connects TRBV7-3 to TRBJ2-1, with a tentative D call TRBD2 (6 bases). Germline assignment: CDR1 SGHTA and CDR2 FQGTGA. V lost 1 base, J lost 9 bases, and 10 bases lay in between. The CDR3 runs to 13 residues. The CDR3 is CASSLNSEGEQFF. The DNA for the CDR3 is TGTGCCAGCAGCTTAAACTCGGAGGGTGAGCAGTTCTTC.

The gene calls are TRBV7-2 and TRBJ2-5; D gene unclear. Germline V CDR1 and CDR2: SGHTA, FQGNSA. Trimming took 1 base from V and 1 from J, leaving 7 bases between them. This CDR3 comprises 14 residues. CDR3 sequence reads: CASSLVAFQETQYF. The CDR3 DNA reads as TGTGCCAGCAGCTTAGTTGCCTTCCAAGAGACCCAGTACTTC.

This clonotype was seen ten or more times. The chain recombines TRBV11-2 with TRBJ1-1, with a tentative D call TRBD1 (5 bases). V lost 1 base and J lost 4, with 10 bases in between. The CDR3 extends over 14 amino acids. CDR1 is SGHAT, CDR2 FQNNGV, per germline. CDR3 region: CASSLGAGSTEAFF. The CDR3 DNA reads TGTGCCAGCAGCTTAGGTGCAGGGAGCACTGAAGCTTTCTTT.

The chain combines TRBV6-1 with TRBJ2-5; either TRBD1 or TRBD2 may fit D (6 bases each). The germline V gene has CDR1 MNHNS and CDR2 SASEGT. There are 17 residues in the CDR3. V gave up 6 bases and J gave up 3 bases, with 23 bases separating them. For the CDR3, the DNA is TGTGCCAGCAGCCATACCGGGACCCCGGGGGCCAAAGAGACCCAGTACTTC. Protein product: CASSHTGTPGAKETQYF.

This clonotype has at least ten counts. The gene calls are TRBV5-6 and TRBJ2-3; 9 positions agree with TRBD1. V shed 2 bases and J 4 bases; nucleotides not matched to a gene: 5. Germline CDR1 and CDR2: SGHDT and YYEEEE. The CDR3 contains 15 residues. The DNA of the CDR3 is TGTGCCAGCAGCTTCACCGGGACAGGGTCAGATACGCAGTATTTT. It codes for CASSFTGTGSDTQYF.

This clonotype is a singleton in its sample. The gene calls are TRBV7-9 and TRBJ1-5; TRBD1 matches at 8 bases. CDR1 is SEHNR, CDR2 FQNEAQ, per germline (reference sequence). The CDR3 runs 16 residues. V lost 5 bases and J lost 5; bases outside the gene matches: 11. The CDR3 DNA sequence: TGTGCCAGCAGCCGTGGGCCAGGGACAGGTGATCAGCCCCAGCATTTT. It codes for CASSRGPGTGDQPQHF.

This clonotype was counted at least ten times. The chain couples TRBV29-1 to TRBJ2-5; maybe TRBD2 (5 bases). Germline V gives CDR1 SQVTM, CDR2 ANQGSEA. The CDR3 is 12 residues long. Trimming pared 4 bases from V and 7 bases from J, leaving 13 bases between. The CDR3 nucleotides are TGCAGCGTTGTGAGCGGAGTAGGGACCCAGTACTTC. Translating gives CSVVSGVGTQYF.

V usage is TRBV4-3 and J usage is TRBJ1-2; no clear D. The V and J ends lost 0 bases and 7 bases respectively, with 12 bases between them. Germline-derived CDR1 and CDR2 are LGHNA and YSLEER. The CDR3 contains 14 residues. This CDR3 is CASSQDRVLGGYTF. The CDR3 coding sequence is TGCGCCAGCAGCCAAGACCGGGTCTTAGGTGGCTACACCTTC.

This clonotype appeared a few times. V is TRBV29-1 and J is TRBJ1-4; 7 bases fit TRBD1. The CDR3 consists of 13 residues. Germline values: CDR1 SQVTM, CDR2 ANQGSEA. V dropped 4 bases and J dropped 8; count of bases not matched to a gene: 7. The CDR3: CSVVKQGHEKLFF. The DNA of the CDR3 is TGCAGCGTTGTAAAACAGGGGCACGAAAAACTGTTTTTT. Full variable domain (remainder filled in from reference TRBV29-1 and TRBJ1-4): SAVISQKPSRDICQRGTSLTIQCQVDSQVTMMFWYRQQPGQSLTLIATANQGSEATYESGFVIDKFPISRPNLTFSTLTVSNMSPEDSSIYLCSVVKQGHEKLFFGSGTQLSVL.

This clonotype was recorded at least ten times. The chain couples TRBV11-2 to TRBJ2-7; tentative D call: TRBD1 (10 bases). Trimming stripped 8 bases from V and 2 bases from J, with 28 bases between. Germline V gene lookup returns CDR1 SGHAT and CDR2 FQNNGV. This CDR3 has 18 amino acids. The CDR3 reads CASSSGTGVLAGAYEQYF. CDR3 nucleotide sequence: TGTGCCAGCTCGTCCGGGACAGGGGTACTAGCGGGTGCCTACGAGCAGTACTTC.

This clonotype came up many times. The chain recombines TRBV7-2 with TRBJ1-1, with a possible D match to TRBD1 (5 bases). The CDR3 covers 15 residues. The V gene's germline CDR1 is SGHTA and CDR2 FQGNSA. Trimming stripped 2 bases from V and 7 bases from J, with 17 bases between. The CDR3 is CASSLLGPSGSEAFF. The CDR3 DNA reads as TGTGCCAGCAGCTTACTGGGGCCCTCGGGAAGTGAAGCTTTCTTT.

This clonotype was observed many times. The chain uses TRBV20-1 and TRBJ2-7; TRBD1 or TRBD2 may be the D gene (5 bases each). Trimming left V 6 bases short and J 7 bases short, with 16 bases between. The CDR3 extends over 12 amino acids. In germline, CDR1 is DFQATT, CDR2 SNEGSKA (reference sequence). CDR3 amino acids: CSAQDRGSEQYF. The CDR3 coding sequence is TGCAGTGCCCAAGACAGAGGGAGTGAGCAGTACTTC.

The rearrangement links TRBV6-2 or TRBV6-3 to TRBJ1-2; a weak D match, TRBD1 (5 bases). The germline gives CDR1 MNHEY, CDR2 SVGEGT. V shed 4 bases and J shed 4 bases, with 16 bases lying between them. The CDR3 has 15 residues. In nucleotides, the CDR3 is TGTGCCAGCAGTTTCCCTCGCAGGGCGATCTATGGCTACACCTTC. Its translation: CASSFPRRAIYGYTF.

The chain links TRBV20-1 to TRBJ1-1; D call uncertain. V lost 5 bases and J lost 3, with 13 bases in between. Germline V CDR1 and CDR2: DFQATT, SNEGSKA (reference sequence). This CDR3 spans 13 amino acids. The CDR3 nucleotides are TGCAGTGCTTTCGGACTTTACCACACTGAAGCTTTCTTT. It specifies CSAFGLYHTEAFF.

This clonotype came up a few times. The V and J genes are TRBV28 and TRBJ2-3; 7 bases line up with TRBD2. Germline-derived CDR1 and CDR2 are MDHEN and SYDVKM. Trimming at V came to 1 base and at J to 0 bases, leaving 4 bases not matched to a gene. The CDR3 runs to 16 residues. CDR3 amino acids: CASSLLASGSTDTQYF. The CDR3 DNA reads TGTGCCAGCAGTTTATTGGCTAGCGGTAGCACAGATACGCAGTATTTT.

The J gene is TRBJ1-4, the V gene TRBV30; TRBD1 matches 8 bases. The J segment lost 8 bases and the V segment lost 4 bases, leaving 9 bases of the junction unmatched. Germline assignment: CDR1 GTSNPN and CDR2 SVGIG (reference sequence). The CDR3 loop spans 14 amino acids. CDR3 residues: CAWKSGTGDEKLFF. As DNA, the CDR3 is TGTGCCTGGAAATCCGGGACAGGAGACGAAAAACTGTTTTTT.